These T cell receptor beta chains were read from a single sample in a study of Ad26.COV2.S vaccination and SARS-CoV-2 variants. Using immunoSEQ multiplex PCR, the repertoire was profiled, and TCRdb retains in-frame clones only, with some absent. The table lists over 350,000 clones, about 85% of them singletons. The sequenced sample was peripheral blood, obtained in a trial of Ad26.COV2.S vaccine versus placebo. These receptor sequences come from a person aged 18-65 years who received the Ad26.COV2.S COVID-19 vaccine or a placebo. Both conserved end residues are part of each CDR3. D genes are given only for firm matches. Clone size appears in some rows only: once, few, many, or a class for an expanded clone.

d_call: TRBD2
clone_size: -
j_call: TRBJ2-2
v_call: TRBV10-3
cdr3_nt: TGTGCCTTCAGGCGGGGGGATCATTCCGGGGAGCTGTTTTTT
cdr3_aa: CAFRRGDHSGELFF

d_call: -
clone_size: -
j_call: TRBJ1-1
v_call: TRBV3-1/TRBV3-2
cdr3_nt: TGTGCCAGCAGCCAAGATTCAGGGGTTGCTGAAGCTTTCTTT
cdr3_aa: CASSQDSGVAEAFF

d_call: -
clone_size: once
j_call: TRBJ1-2
v_call: TRBV4-3
cdr3_nt: TGCGCCAGCAGCCAGGATACCCTGGACGGCTATGGCTACACCTTC
cdr3_aa: CASSQDTLDGYGYTF

d_call: -
clone_size: -
j_call: TRBJ2-5
v_call: TRBV6-5
cdr3_nt: TGTGCCAGCAGTTGGCTTTCCGGGACCCAGTACTTC
cdr3_aa: CASSWLSGTQYF

d_call: -
clone_size: -
j_call: TRBJ2-7
v_call: TRBV6-1
cdr3_nt: TGTGCCAGCAGTGATCCGTCGTTCTACGAGCAGTACTTC
cdr3_aa: CASSDPSFYEQYF

d_call: -
clone_size: -
j_call: TRBJ2-1
v_call: TRBV5-1
cdr3_nt: TGCGCCAGCAGCTTGGGCCCGGACACCTACAATGAGCAGTTCTTC
cdr3_aa: CASSLGPDTYNEQFF

d_call: -
clone_size: few
j_call: TRBJ1-3
v_call: TRBV10-2
cdr3_nt: TGCGCCAGCAGGCTGGGCAGGGCTACTGGAAACACCATATATTTT
cdr3_aa: CASRLGRATGNTIYF

d_call: TRBD2
clone_size: -
j_call: TRBJ2-3
v_call: TRBV3-1/TRBV3-2
cdr3_nt: TGTGCCAGCAGCCTAAAGCGGGGGTCCACAGATACGCAGTATTTT
cdr3_aa: CASSLKRGSTDTQYF

d_call: TRBD2
clone_size: -
j_call: TRBJ2-5
v_call: TRBV7-2
cdr3_nt: TGTGCCAGCAGCTGGACTAGCGGGGACCTCGTTGAGACCCAGTACTTC
cdr3_aa: CASSWTSGDLVETQYF

d_call: TRBD1
clone_size: -
j_call: TRBJ2-2
v_call: TRBV5-4
cdr3_nt: TGTGCCAGCAGCTTAGCCACAGGGGGATACGGGGAGCTGTTTTTT
cdr3_aa: CASSLATGGYGELFF